These 26 T cell receptor beta chains originate from one sample sequenced in a study of cytomegalovirus exposure and HLA in healthy donors. PCR was performed using 60 Vbeta and 13 Jbeta primers. TCRdb's copy holds only in-frame clones and misses some; the assay was immunoSEQ multiplex PCR. This table holds some 110,000 clones, 83% found once. The sample was PBMCs. These receptors all stem from a man between 18 and 29 years old in good health and CMV-seronegative.

V and J are TRBV18 and TRBJ1-1; 9 bases are a match to TRBD1. Germline V gene data show CDR1 as KGHSH and CDR2 as LQKENI. The ends lost 6 bases at V and 1 base at J; junction bases unmatched: 3. The CDR3 loop spans 14 amino acids. DNA for the CDR3: TGTGCCAGCTCCGGACAGGGGACGAACACTGAAGCTTTCTTT. This gives the protein CASSGQGTNTEAFF.

The chain combines TRBV7-2 with TRBJ2-3, with D maybe TRBD2 (7 bases). Per germline, CDR1 SGHTA and CDR2 FQGNSA. This CDR3 spans 15 amino acids. The V gene lost 6 bases and the J gene lost 2 bases, with 15 bases spanning the gap. CDR3 loop: CASRKRGGHTDTQYF. CDR3 DNA: TGTGCCAGCAGAAAAAGGGGGGGACACACAGATACGCAGTATTTT.

This sequence joins TRBV28 and TRBJ1-1, with D tentatively TRBD1 (6 bases). Germline V gene lookup returns CDR1 MDHEN and CDR2 SYDVKM. Trimming shortened V by 5 bases and J by 4 bases, and 14 bases separated the two germline ends. The CDR3 runs to 14 residues. The chain's CDR3 is CASSPYRDTTEAFF. The CDR3 DNA sequence: TGTGCCAGCAGTCCCTACAGGGACACCACTGAAGCTTTCTTT.

The chain carries TRBV15 and TRBJ2-7; TRBD2 matches at 13 bases. The CDR3 length is 15 residues. Trimming took 4 bases from V and 5 from J; bases not matched to a gene: 5. Germline V lookup: CDR1 LNHNV, CDR2 YYDKDF (reference sequence). The CDR3 here is CATSTLAGGPHEQYF. Written as DNA, the CDR3 is TGTGCCACCAGCACACTAGCGGGAGGGCCTCACGAGCAGTACTTC.

The rearrangement joins TRBV4-3 to TRBJ2-7; 7 positions agree with TRBD2. The CDR3 is made up of 15 amino acids. J lost 3 bases, V lost 1 base, and 6 bases had no gene match. The germline CDR1 and CDR2 sequences are LGHNA and YSLEER. As DNA, the CDR3 is TGCGCCAGCAGCCAAGTACTAGCGTATAACTACGAGCAGTACTTC. This codes for CASSQVLAYNYEQYF.

This clone is judged medium-sized (0.01 to 0.1%). V is TRBV4-1 and J is TRBJ2-1; 10 positions agree with TRBD2. Trimming took 0 bases from V and 8 from J; bases not matched to a gene: 7. The CDR3 contains 16 residues. Germline V gene data show CDR1 as MGHRA and CDR2 as YSYEKL. The CDR3 loop is CASSQEGAGGPDEQFF. The CDR3 DNA is TGCGCCAGCAGCCAAGAGGGAGCGGGAGGGCCGGATGAGCAGTTCTTC.

This clone has just one count. V and J are TRBV19 and TRBJ1-4; 8 bases match TRBD1. The CDR3 runs to 14 residues. Trimming removed 5 bases from V and 10 bases from J; junction bases left unmatched: 9. Germline assignment: CDR1 LNHDA and CDR2 SQIVND (reference sequence). CDR3 region: CASSPTGDPGKLFF. CDR3 in DNA: TGTGCCAGTAGTCCGACAGGGGATCCTGGAAAACTGTTTTTT.

This clone has just one count. V is TRBV19 and J is TRBJ1-6; the D gene is possibly TRBD1 (6 bases). CDR3 length equals 13 residues. Trimming shortened V by 5 bases and J by 7 bases, and 9 bases separated the two germline ends. Germline loops: CDR1 LNHDA, CDR2 SQIVND (reference sequence). The CDR3 loop is CASSSGQNSPLHF. In DNA form, the CDR3 reads TGTGCCAGTAGTTCCGGACAGAATTCACCCCTCCACTTT.

V is TRBV6-4 and J is TRBJ1-2, with TRBD1 matching 7 bases. After removal of 5 bases from V and 5 bases from J, the junction contained 14 bases not matched to a gene. Looked up from germline, CDR1 is MRHNA and CDR2 is SNTAGT. This CDR3 is built from 16 residues. This CDR3 reads CASSPTPGQLTYGYTF. The CDR3 bases are TGTGCCAGCAGTCCGACCCCGGGACAGCTTACTTATGGCTACACCTTC.

The J gene is TRBJ2-7, the V gene TRBV28; D gene ambiguous. The germline V and J ends were trimmed by 7 bases and 6 bases, with 10 bases remaining between them. The CDR3 is made up of 11 amino acids. In germline, CDR1 is MDHEN, CDR2 SYDVKM. Written as DNA, the CDR3 is TGTGCCAGCAACCACTCCCCCGAGCAGTACTTC. Amino acid sequence: CASNHSPEQYF.

Only one count was recorded for this clone. CDR3 coding DNA: TGTGCCAGCAGTTTATACGGGACACAAAACACTGAAGCTTTCTTT. It translates to CASSLYGTQNTEAFF. The chain employs TRBV27 and TRBJ1-1, with D tentatively TRBD1 (6 bases). Trimming took 1 base from V and 2 from J, leaving 11 bases between them. Germline V lookup: CDR1 MNHEY, CDR2 SMNVEV (reference sequence). The CDR3 is made up of 15 amino acids.

V and J are TRBV12-5 and TRBJ1-2, with 8 positions matching TRBD1. Germline CDR1 LGHNT, CDR2 FRNRAP. The CDR3 runs to 16 residues. V was clipped by 1 base and J by 5 bases; unmatched bases: 9. For the CDR3, the DNA is TGTGCTAGTGGTTTGGGAGAAAGGACAGGGTCTTATGGCTACACCTTC. Protein sequence: CASGLGERTGSYGYTF.

This clone turned up a few times. The junction and the germline gene differ at one end; a read error may be behind it. The chain couples TRBV6-5 to TRBJ2-7, with 14 bases lining up with TRBD2. Per germline, CDR1 MNHEY and CDR2 SVGAGI. CDR3 length: 13 amino acids. In nucleotides, the CDR3 is TGTGCCAGCAGTAAGGGACTAGCGGGAGCCCGGAACTTC. Amino acids: CASSKGLAGARNF.

The chain is built from TRBV7-2 and TRBJ2-5; unclear D gene. V lost 4 bases and J lost 7, with 13 bases in between. CDR3 length equals 13 residues. In germline, CDR1 is SGHTA, CDR2 FQGNSA. In DNA form, the CDR3 reads TGTGCCAGCAGCTCCCAAAGTCCAGGGACCCAGTACTTC. This codes for CASSSQSPGTQYF.

The genes are TRBV9 and TRBJ2-7, with TRBD2 matching 7 bases. In germline, CDR1 is SGDLS, CDR2 YYNGEE. Germline trimming cut 3 bases from V and 3 bases from J; bases unmatched to any gene: 9. The CDR3 is 15 residues long. This CDR3 is CASSAASGTDYEQYF. The CDR3 coding sequence is TGTGCCAGCAGCGCCGCTAGCGGAACAGACTACGAGCAGTACTTC.

The gene calls are TRBV6-1 and TRBJ2-7; possible D gene TRBD1, 6 bases. Germline lookup yields CDR1 MNHNS and CDR2 SASEGT. CDR3 length: 13 amino acids. Trimming stripped 3 bases from V and 6 bases from J, with 12 bases between. The CDR3 loop is CASSDRQTGEQYF. The CDR3 region has the DNA TGTGCCAGCAGTGACCGCCAGACAGGCGAGCAGTACTTC.

The chain carries TRBV7-9 and TRBJ1-4; 7 nucleotides agree with TRBD1. J lost 7 bases, V lost 1 base, and 6 bases had no gene match. The CDR3 contains 15 residues. Germline CDR1 SEHNR, CDR2 FQNEAQ (reference sequence). The CDR3 bases are TGTGCCAGCAGCTTAGGTGGAGGGGGCCTTGAAAAACTGTTTTTT. As protein: CASSLGGGGLEKLFF.

This clone has only a few counts. This rearrangement joins TRBV6-5 to TRBJ1-1, with D perhaps TRBD1 (5 bases). The V end lost 8 bases, the J end lost 10 bases, and 17 bases lay between the germline ends. CDR1 and CDR2 from the germline V gene are MNHEY and SVGAGI. The CDR3 is made up of 12 amino acids. The CDR3 reads CASVGRVASAFF. As DNA, the CDR3 is TGTGCCAGCGTCGGCAGGGTGGCCTCAGCTTTCTTT.

This clone was recorded only once. Other DNA sequences in the sample encode the same CDR3. The chain employs TRBV28 and TRBJ1-2; D may be TRBD1 (5 bases). V gave up 4 bases and J gave up 4 bases, with 7 bases separating them. Germline CDR1 MDHEN, CDR2 SYDVKM. This CDR3 contains 12 residues. The CDR3 loop is CASSYRGYGYTF. DNA of the CDR3: TGTGCCAGCAGTTATAGGGGCTATGGCTACACCTTC.

The chain employs TRBV6-1 and TRBJ1-1, with a weak D call TRBD1 (6 bases). The germline gives CDR1 MNHNS, CDR2 SASEGT. V was shortened by 6 bases and J by 4 bases, with 18 bases between the two germline ends. The CDR3 totals 15 residues. CDR3 loop: CASSPQTGSGTEAFF. The DNA of the CDR3 is TGTGCCAGCAGCCCCCAGACAGGTTCTGGCACTGAAGCTTTCTTT.

The chain recombines TRBV9 with TRBJ1-2, with 9 bases aligning to TRBD1. The trim removed 4 bases at V and 1 base at J, leaving 5 bases unmatched. The V gene's germline CDR1 is SGDLS and CDR2 YYNGEE. CDR3 size: 15 residues. In DNA form, the CDR3 reads TGTGCCAGCAGCAAGTACAGGGGGCTTAACTATGGCTACACCTTC. It is translated as CASSKYRGLNYGYTF.

The genes are TRBV11-3 and TRBJ1-1; 8 bases match TRBD1. The CDR3 has 16 amino acids. The trim removed 4 bases at V and 5 bases at J, leaving 12 bases unmatched. CDR1 is SGHNT and CDR2 is YENEEA in the germline V gene. In DNA, the CDR3 is TGTGCCAGCAGCTCCGGACAGGGAACGGTGGGGACTGAAGCTTTCTTT. Protein: CASSSGQGTVGTEAFF.

V usage is TRBV10-1 and J usage is TRBJ2-3; 7 bases match TRBD1. The germline V gene has CDR1 WNHNN and CDR2 SYGVQD (reference sequence). Trimming cost V 5 bases and J 8 bases; bases outside gene matches: 7. The CDR3 length is 13 residues. The CDR3 region is CASSFAGGATQYF. The CDR3 nucleotides read TGCGCCAGCAGTTTCGCAGGGGGTGCTACGCAGTATTTT.

The chain combines TRBV28 with TRBJ1-5, with D tentatively TRBD1 (6 bases). With 6 bases removed from V and 5 bases from J, the gap between germline ends came to 14 bases. This CDR3 is 14 amino acids long. Germline V lookup: CDR1 MDHEN, CDR2 SYDVKM. CDR3 region: CASRTGQRDQPQHF. The CDR3 DNA reads as TGTGCCAGCAGGACCGGACAGCGCGATCAGCCCCAGCATTTT.

The V call is TRBV5-4, the J call TRBJ2-5; 12 bases align to TRBD2. After removal of 2 bases from V and 2 bases from J, the junction contained 10 bases not matched to a gene. The germline V gene encodes CDR1 SGHNT and CDR2 YYREEE (reference sequence). The length of the CDR3 is 18 residues. CDR3 region: CASSFDFWTSGEQETQYF. The CDR3 region has the DNA TGTGCCAGCAGCTTTGACTTTTGGACTAGCGGGGAGCAAGAGACCCAGTACTTC.

This clone was counted a single time. The genes are TRBV7-6 and TRBJ1-5; D gene uncertain. The CDR3 consists of 12 residues. Trimming shortened V by 5 bases and J by 5 bases, and 7 bases separated the two germline ends. Germline V CDR1 and CDR2: SGHVS, FNYEAQ. In nucleotides, the CDR3 is TGTGCCAGCAGCGGAGGAGATCAGCCCCAGCATTTT. The encoded protein is CASSGGDQPQHF.